The source of this T cell receptor (beta chain) is a study of molecular identifiers for immune sequencing clone quantification. Study results and caveats: Clonotypes topping 20 RNA copies carried over 99% of effector molecules but under 1% of naive ones.

This clonotype occurred many times. The antigen is unknown. TCRdb redid the calling of the PCR reads with MiXCR, one entry per CDR3 protein. The top ten hold approximately 0.8% of the sample, which has about half a million distinct CDR3 sequences, around 21% seen once. V dropped 6 bases and J dropped 4; count of bases not matched to a gene: 3. Germline loops: CDR1 ENHRY, CDR2 SYGVKD. This CDR3 spans 13 amino acids. The TCR originated in a human donor in good health. Some libraries in this study had Jurkat cell RNA spiked in. The sample comprised naive CD8+ T cells from blood, with Jurkat cell RNA spiked in. Subset specified: FACS-sorted CD8+CD4-CCR7+CD45RA+ naive T cells. V is TRBV10-3 and J is TRBJ2-7, with 10 bases lining up with TRBD1. CDR3 sequence reads: CAISRDRGYEQYF. The CDR3 DNA reads TGTGCCATCAGCCGGGACAGGGGTTACGAGCAGTACTTC.